This T cell receptor (beta chain) was sequenced for a study of Graves' ophthalmopathy and Graves' hyperthyroidism. At the level of the study: Peripheral blood was gathered at first diagnosis, ahead of any treatment whatsoever.

The sequenced template was RNA, covering the TCR beta CDR3 region. Amplification began with first-round RT-PCR using HTBI primers, then second-round multiplex PCR was performed. MiXCR, applied by TCRdb to the multiplex PCR reads, yields one record per CDR3 protein. The sample contains 680,000 or so distinct CDR3 sequences, 22% of which appear only once. The term stable hyperthyroidism indicated an absence of ophthalmopathy within 18 months of follow-up. Hyperthyroidism in these 18- to 65-year-old patients was newly diagnosed, lasting under 2 months. Clinical symptoms, serum thyroxine, TRAb, thyroid ultrasound and orbital computed tomography determined diagnosis. This clonotype has at least ten counts. The clonotype comes from a woman aged 18-29 years with stable Graves' hyperthyroidism. Some clones in this sample may be carry-over from other donors' samples. The sequencing input was peripheral blood.

Here the CDR3 DNA reads TGCAGTGCTGCGACGGTACAGGGGAGACAAGAGACCCAGTACTTC. It is translated as CSAATVQGRQETQYF. The rearrangement joins TRBV20-1 to TRBJ2-5; the match to TRBD1 covers 7 bases. The V gene end was trimmed by 5 bases and the J gene end by 2 bases; junction bases not matched to a gene: 11. The CDR3 is made up of 15 amino acids. The germline V gene encodes CDR1 DFQATT and CDR2 SNEGSKA (reference sequence).